This T cell receptor beta chain was profiled in a study of early T cells in non-severe SARS-CoV-2 infection. Germline V gene data show CDR1 as SGHDN and CDR2 as FVKESK. The CDR3 consists of 12 residues. The V and J ends lost 2 bases and 14 bases respectively, with 10 bases between them. Study observations and caveats: Missing private and CD4 specificities, VDJdb matching favored anti-spike CD8 responses.

The TCR library protocol attached unique molecular identifiers to the individual cDNA molecules. TCRdb recomputed calls from the 5' RACE reads with MiXCR, one row per CDR3 protein. The sample has some 25,000 distinct CDR3 sequences, about 4.5% seen once. Note on this clonotype: The antigen remains undetermined.

The sequence came from an adult who was a healthcare worker with PCR-confirmed SARS-CoV-2 infection or an uninfected control (not recorded which). Sequencing input: whole blood. V and J are TRBV14 and TRBJ1-6; D is uncertain. The CDR3 DNA reads as TGTGCCAGCAGCCAACCTCTAAGAACCCTCCACTTT. Amino acids: CASSQPLRTLHF.